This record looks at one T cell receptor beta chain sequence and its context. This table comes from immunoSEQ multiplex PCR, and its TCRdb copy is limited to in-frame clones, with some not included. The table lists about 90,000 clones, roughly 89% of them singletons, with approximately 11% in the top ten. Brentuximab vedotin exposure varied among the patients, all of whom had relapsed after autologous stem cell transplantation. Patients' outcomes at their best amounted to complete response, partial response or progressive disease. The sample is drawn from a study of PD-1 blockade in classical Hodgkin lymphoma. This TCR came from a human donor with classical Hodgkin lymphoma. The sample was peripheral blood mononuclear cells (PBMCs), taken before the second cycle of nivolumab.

The CDR3 DNA is TGTGCCAGCAGCTTCCCAGGGGGGCTAGCGGGAGTGGCTGGTGAGCAGTTCTTC. It translates to CASSFPGGLAGVAGEQFF. The chain recombines TRBV7-2 with TRBJ2-1, with TRBD2 identical over 10 bases. The germline gives CDR1 SGHTA, CDR2 FQGNSA. Germline trimming cut 3 bases from V and 9 bases from J; bases unmatched to any gene: 17. The CDR3 runs 18 residues. The whole variable domain, filled in from reference TRBV7-2 and TRBJ2-1, reads GAGVSQSPSNKVTEKGKDVELRCDPISGHTALYWYRQSLGQGLEFLIYFQGNSAPDKSGLPSDRFSAERTGGSVSTLTIQRTQQEDSAVYLCASSFPGGLAGVAGEQFFGPGTRLTVL.